What follows is one TCR beta chain and its context. What it binds is not known. The CDR3 does not end in the conserved phenylalanine or tryptophan, so this is likely a read error. These data come from a study of tumor-infiltrating lymphocytes in primary liver carcinoma. Study conclusions and caveats: Tumors had a significantly higher top-250-clone fraction than blood (p = 0.039). For tumor-adjacent and tumor-blood pairs, overlap was less than that seen for tumor region pairs.

Unsorted bulk tissue (roughly 18-32 mg) underwent RNA and DNA co-extraction. Chronic HBV infection was present, with no prior treatment. For each tumor, five separate regions were sampled. Synthesis of TCR beta cDNA was carried out from 500 ng total RNA with a constant-region primer. Libraries for TCR beta were built through three nested multiplex PCR rounds, which together made up a slightly modified ARM-PCR procedure. TRBV1-TRBV30 forward primers and a C-beta reverse primer were used in the first two PCR rounds, which each ran for nine to ten cycles. TCRdb reanalysed the multiplex PCR reads using MiXCR and keeps one entry per CDR3 protein. Of more than 30,000 distinct CDR3 sequences in the sample, over 65% were seen once. The CDR3 spans 17 residues. The V gene's germline CDR1 is ENHRY and CDR2 SYGVKD. With 0 bases removed from V and 5 bases from J, the gap between germline ends came to 18 bases.

The sample was liver tumor tissue from sampling region 5. The sample's subset: tumor region T5, tumor centre. This sequence was found in a man aged 40-50 years with primary liver carcinoma and hepatitis B virus infection. This chain uses TRBV10-3 with TRBJ2-3; D remains ambiguous. Written as DNA, the CDR3 is TGTGCCATCAGTGAGTCCAAGAGCAACCCTCTGATAGATACGCAGTATTCT. Residues: CAISESKSNPLIDTQYS.